Sequencing of this T cell receptor beta chain was carried out in a study of T cell repertoires in cytomegalovirus infection. Study-wide points: The study found HLA-C-restricted CMV-specific TCR beta clonotypes dominating the ex vivo response. CMV carriers with the relevant HLA were identified by cumulative public TCR beta family frequency.

CDR1 and CDR2 (germline): MNHEY, SVGAGI. V shed 1 base, J shed 6 bases, and the junction held 2 bases outside the gene matches. CDR3 length: 14 amino acids. This clonotype has ten or more counts. Its antigen is unidentified. TCRdb called the reads again in MiXCR, with one record for every CDR3 protein. Here the sample spans under 350,000 distinct CDR3 sequences, 20% to 25% being singletons. V is TRBV6-5 and J is TRBJ2-7, with 11 nucleotides matching TRBD1. Sample: cultured PBMCs, taken from culture after CMV antigen stimulation. The TCR comes from a human donor in good health (CMV status not recorded). Some clones in this sample may be carry-over from other donors' samples. CDR3 residues: CASSYFGTGGEQYF. DNA of the CDR3: TGTGCCAGCAGTTACTTCGGGACAGGGGGCGAGCAGTACTTC.